The 5 T cell receptor beta chains below were found in one sample sequenced in a study of CXCR3-negative and CXCR3-positive naive CD8 T cells (dated by TCRdb to the late 2010s). Study-wide conclusions, independent of this receptor: Compared with CXCR3-negative naive cells, CXCR3-positive naive cells had TRB CDR3s with higher hydrophobicity (lower Kidera factor 4), lower energy, and higher strength and volume indices.

These receptors have no identified antigens. Data came from a NextSeq 550. The Human TCR Profiling Kit (MiLaboratory) was used to make UMI-labeled 5' RACE TRB cDNA libraries. TCRdb reprocessed the reads and lists each CDR3 protein sequence as a single entry, with no DNA. The sample's records list 140,000 to 150,000 distinct CDR3 sequences. 0.25% to 0.3% of the sample comes from the top ten. The sequenced sample consisted of naive CXCR3+ CD8+ T cells from blood. The cell subset or site label of this sample denotes: CD45RO-CCR7+CD27+CD95- naive CD8+ T cells expressing CXCR3 (TNR3+). These receptors all come from a human donor in good health. Some clones in this sample may be carry-over from other donors' samples.

The chain is built from TRBV6-2 or TRBV6-3 and TRBJ2-1. Germline CDR1 MNHEY, CDR2 SVGEGT. This CDR3 region has 14 residues. The CDR3 spells CASSLGISYNEQFF.

The rearrangement joins TRBV29-1 to TRBJ2-4; TCRdb selects TRBD1, and the lack of DNA leaves this call unchecked. Per germline, CDR1 SQVTM and CDR2 ANQGSEA. This CDR3 region has 13 residues. CDR3 in amino acids: CSVVSGTENIQYF.

CDR3 loop: CASSLAGSYNYGYTF. The V call is TRBV5-5, the J call TRBJ1-2. Per germline, CDR1 SGHKS and CDR2 YYEKEE (reference sequence). The CDR3 runs 15 residues.

The V call is TRBV4-2, the J call TRBJ2-3; the D call of TRBD1 rests on TCRdb alone, since no DNA is present to check it. This CDR3 spans 17 amino acids. Germline CDR1 reads LGHNA; CDR2 reads YNFKEQ. The CDR3 loop is CASSQDWSGQSTDTQYF.

V and J are TRBV4-1 and TRBJ2-1; the D call from TCRdb, TRBD1, cannot be confirmed without DNA. This CDR3 comprises 13 residues. Germline CDR1 is MGHRA and CDR2 is YSYEKL. CDR3 residues: CASSQTPGGEQFF.